A single sample gave rise to the 9 T cell receptor beta chains below, sequenced in a study of blood T cell repertoires in COVID-19. Only in-frame clones appear in the TCRdb table, and some are missing; sequencing was by immunoSEQ multiplex PCR. Of approximately 240,000 clones in the sample, 83% were seen once. Sample: peripheral blood. These receptors originate from a woman in her 30s with COVID-19, enrolled during active disease.

This clone was seen only a few times. V and J are TRBV19 and TRBJ2-7, with 10 nucleotides matching TRBD2. Trimming cost V 5 bases and J 3 bases; bases outside gene matches: 4. Germline CDR1 is LNHDA and CDR2 is SQIVND (reference sequence). The CDR3 consists of 14 residues. This CDR3 reads CASSLVAGGYEQYF. CDR3 bases: TGTGCCAGTAGTTTAGTAGCGGGGGGCTACGAGCAGTACTTC.

This clone was detected once. V and J are TRBV6-5 and TRBJ1-6; the D gene is possibly TRBD1 (6 bases). V was clipped by 0 bases and J by 6 bases, with 9 bases between them. Per germline, CDR1 MNHEY and CDR2 SVGAGI. The CDR3 covers 15 residues. CDR3 sequence reads: CASSYSRGINSPLHF. CDR3 nucleotides: TGTGCCAGCAGTTACTCCAGGGGAATTAATTCACCCCTCCACTTT.

This chain links TRBV18 with TRBJ2-7, with a tentative D call TRBD1 (6 bases). The germline V gene encodes CDR1 KGHSH and CDR2 LQKENI. Trimming removed 5 bases at V and 1 base at J, with 15 bases between. CDR3 length equals 15 residues. The CDR3 DNA is TGTGCCAGCTCATTTGACAGGCCGCGTTCCTACGAGCAGTACTTC. This encodes CASSFDRPRSYEQYF.

V gene TRBV6-2 or TRBV6-3 combines with J gene TRBJ1-6; tentatively, D is TRBD1 (6 bases). Germline-derived CDR1 and CDR2 are MNHEY and SVGEGT. The V end lost 5 bases, the J end lost 3 bases, and 14 bases lay between the germline ends. The CDR3 has 16 residues. CDR3 nucleotides: TGTGCCAGCAGTGTCGAGGACAGTCTCTATAATTCACCCCTCCACTTT. This gives the protein CASSVEDSLYNSPLHF.

The gene calls are TRBV20-1 and TRBJ1-2, with D hard to call. The germline V gene encodes CDR1 DFQATT and CDR2 SNEGSKA (reference sequence). This CDR3 is built from 11 residues. The V end was cut by 7 bases, the J end by 6 bases, with 12 bases between. The CDR3 loop reads CSDRTGDGYTF. The CDR3, as DNA: TGCAGTGATAGGACCGGGGATGGCTACACCTTC.

The CDR3 region has the DNA TGTGCCAGCAGGGCCCCGGGGGCCAACGTCCTGACTTTC. This gives the protein CASRAPGANVLTF. The chain carries TRBV5-6 and TRBJ2-6, with D hard to call. Germline V gene sequence: CDR1 SGHDT, CDR2 YYEEEE. With 5 bases removed from V and 4 bases from J, the gap between germline ends came to 7 bases. The CDR3 spans 13 residues.

The chain joins TRBV15 to TRBJ1-5, with D perhaps matching TRBD1 (5 bases). The CDR3 has 13 amino acids. Trimming removed 3 bases at V and 5 bases at J, with 8 bases between. CDR1 is LNHNV, CDR2 YYDKDF, per germline (reference sequence). The CDR3: CATSSAQDQPQHF. In DNA, the CDR3 is TGTGCCACCAGCAGTGCACAGGATCAGCCCCAGCATTTT. The entire variable domain, with the rest obtained from reference TRBV15 and TRBJ1-5, is as follows: DAMVIQNPRYQVTQFGKPVTLSCSQTLNHNVMYWYQQKSSQAPKLLFHYYDKDFNNEADTPDNFQSRRPNTSFCFLDIRSPGLGDTAMYLCATSSAQDQPQHFGDGTRLSIL.

This sequence joins TRBV2 and TRBJ2-1, with D unclear. This CDR3 is 15 amino acids long. The V and J ends lost 6 bases and 0 bases respectively, with 12 bases between them. The germline V gene encodes CDR1 SNHLY and CDR2 FYNNEI. The CDR3 region has the DNA TGTGCCAGCAGCGTATATTTGAGCTCCTACAATGAGCAGTTCTTC. Protein: CASSVYLSSYNEQFF.

A few counts support this clone. The V gene is TRBV2, the J gene TRBJ1-2; D uncertain. The ends were cut back, 8 bases at V and 3 bases at J, with 22 bases in the middle. Germline lookup yields CDR1 SNHLY and CDR2 FYNNEI. This CDR3 region has 16 residues. The CDR3 nucleotides read TGTGCCAGCCGGATAGGAACTTCGGGTATTCACTATGGCTACACCTTC. Translation gives CASRIGTSGIHYGYTF.